This T cell receptor beta chain was sequenced for a study of spatial heterogeneity in lung cancer (dated by TCRdb to the late 2010s). With regard to the full study: More beta-chain than alpha-chain transcripts were consistently detected, likely reflecting higher beta-chain transcript abundance. In non-small cell lung cancer, the study made a quantitative comparison of TCR alpha and beta repertoires among multiple tumor regions, matched nontumor lung and blood. TCR transcript counts in tumor regions correlated strongly with a T cell transcriptional module score from matched bulk RNA-seq. At surgery, both alpha and beta chains were TCR-sequenced in 200 to 250 tumor regions, about 64 matched nontumor lung samples and a few dozen PBMC samples. The study linked features of the TCR repertoire to counts of nonsynonymous mutations, which were determined by whole-exome sequencing of tumor tissue. In the raw uncorrected reads, each unique combination of TCR and UMI appeared on average more than ten times. The full study reports these points: The tumor nonsynonymous mutation count correlated with the number of expanded intratumoral alpha and beta TCRs. Confirming at a functional level the hypothesis that regional TCRs recognize regional mutations was considered to require additional single-cell paired TCR alpha and beta sequencing. TCR-seq coverage of tumor T cells was estimated to be only approximately 7.3% for alpha chains and about 12% for beta chains. Counts of ubiquitous and regional expanded TCRs correlated with counts of ubiquitous and regional nonsynonymous mutations, respectively.

This specimen's time point label, per the study, means: sample taken at primary tumor resection. The donors were 60 to 80 patients from the lung TRACERx cohort who had early-stage, untreated non-small cell lung cancer. TCR sequencing used whole RNA extracted from tumor and nontumor lung tissue, or from cryopreserved PBMC samples, without cell sorting. Only patients with enough RNA available from two or more tumor regions were chosen for TCR sequencing. Before being selected, tumor and adjacent nontumor lung specimens were reviewed by a lung pathologist. The CDR3 goes from the cysteine to the phenylalanine over 13 residues. The retained sequence is limited to the CDR3, 39 bases, with the frame set at the first base. CDR1 and CDR2, looked up from the germline V gene, are ENHRY and SYGVKD. V lost 7 bases and J lost 2 bases; the stretch between them is 9 bases long. Library construction relied on 5' RACE. This sample was sequenced with a NextSeq 500. The TCR library protocol attached a unique molecular identifier to each TCR cDNA molecule to allow correction of PCR and sequencing errors. The study's processing was this. Decombinator tools were used for TCR identification, UMI-based error correction and CDR3 extraction. Expanded TCRs were defined as those above a frequency of 2 per 1,000, corresponding to the top 1% of the tumor frequency distribution. Expanded tumor TCRs statistically deemed absent (corrected P<0.05) from at least one tumor region were classed as regional, and all other expanded tumor TCRs were classed as ubiquitous. Renyi diversity was computed with the R vegan package after each repertoire had been subsampled 100 times to 5,000 TCRs. CDR3 similarity networks were constructed using string-kernel similarity of amino acid triplets, with links drawn between CDR3s whose pairwise similarity was above 0.82. The public sequencing data were trimmed at Q25 with fastp and processed into clonotypes with MiXCR by TCRdb, which kept only in-frame beta chains. Rows are combined by CDR3 protein, so each entry shows the most common genes and DNA. The V and J calls were determined by TCRdb, not by the authors. Present in this sample are about 13,000 distinct CDR3 sequences, 4.5% to 5.5% of which were seen just once. Clones ranked in the top ten supply under 30% of the sample.

This clonotype was counted many times. Its antigen remains unidentified. No quality values exist for individual bases; no much larger clone is one base distant. The chain was built from TRBV10-3 and TRBJ1-3; TRBD1 could be the D gene, as 5 bases match. Material: lung tumor tissue, obtained at surgery. This receptor was identified in a male donor with early-stage non-small cell lung cancer. The CDR3 protein is CAITGGAGNTIYF. The DNA reads as follows: TGTGCCATCACCGGGGGAGCTGGAAACACCATATATTTT.